What follows are 32 T cell receptor beta chains derived from one specimen sequenced in a study of T cell responses to AZD1222 COVID-19 vaccine. Generated by immunoSEQ multiplex PCR, the TCRdb table keeps only in-frame clones and is missing some. The sample contains roughly 150,000 clones, around 91% of which appear only once. Sequenced material: peripheral blood, taken on day 0 of AZD1222 vaccination. The receptors come from an adult in good health.

This chain connects TRBV18 to TRBJ1-6; maybe TRBD1 (5 bases). Germline V gene sequence: CDR1 KGHSH, CDR2 LQKENI. The CDR3 covers 16 residues. Trimming stripped 3 bases from V and 7 bases from J, with 16 bases between. The CDR3 DNA is TGTGCCAGCTCACCGCGGGACGGCACATTGAATTCACCCCTCCACTTT. Residues: CASSPRDGTLNSPLHF.

The V and J genes are TRBV24-1 and TRBJ2-5; D is unresolved. Germline CDR1 is KGHDR and CDR2 is SFDVKD. This CDR3 spans 12 amino acids. V was cut by 9 bases and J by 2 bases, with 9 bases left in between. CDR3 residues: CATSDLQETQYF. CDR3 nucleotides: TGTGCCACCTCTGACCTTCAAGAGACCCAGTACTTC.

The chain couples TRBV28 to TRBJ2-7, with no clear D. CDR1 and CDR2 (germline): MDHEN, SYDVKM. With 5 bases removed from V and 6 bases from J, the gap between germline ends came to 11 bases. CDR3 length: 12 residues. CDR3 nucleotide sequence: TGTGCCAGCAGTCCCGAAGGCACCGAGCAGTACTTC. Encoded protein: CASSPEGTEQYF.

This chain uses TRBV27 with TRBJ2-1, with D perhaps matching TRBD1 (5 bases). The CDR3 has 14 residues. Germline loops: CDR1 MNHEY, CDR2 SMNVEV (reference sequence). Trimming took 5 bases from V and 3 from J, leaving 11 bases between them. The CDR3: CASSQATVYNEQFF. The CDR3 region has the DNA TGTGCCAGCAGTCAGGCGACAGTCTACAATGAGCAGTTCTTC.

The count of this clone is one. This chain links TRBV18 with TRBJ2-1; 14 positions agree with TRBD2. Germline CDR1 and CDR2: KGHSH and LQKENI. After removal of 5 bases from V and 8 bases from J, the junction contained 5 bases not matched to a gene. The CDR3 contains 15 residues. DNA for the CDR3: TGTGCCAGCTCAACGGGACTAGCGGGAGAAGATGAGCAGTTCTTC. It yields the protein CASSTGLAGEDEQFF. Full variable domain (outside the CDR3, taken from reference TRBV18 and TRBJ2-1): NAGVMQNPRHLVRRRGQEARLRCSPMKGHSHVYWYRQLPEEGLKFMVYLQKENIIDESGMPKERFSAEFPKEGPSILRIQQVVRGDSAAYFCASSTGLAGEDEQFFGPGTRLTVL.

The rearrangement joins TRBV5-4 to TRBJ2-5; TRBD1 matches at 7 bases. Germline V gene sequence: CDR1 SGHNT, CDR2 YYREEE (reference sequence). The CDR3 contains 15 residues. V gave up 4 bases and J gave up 1 base; unmatched junction bases: 7. In DNA, the CDR3 is TGTGCCAGCAGCCCCCGGGACAGCAGCCAAGAGACCCAGTACTTC. This gives the protein CASSPRDSSQETQYF.

Turning to this clone: Other DNA sequences in the sample encode the same CDR3. The rearrangement joins TRBV27 to TRBJ1-1; D gene ambiguous. Trimming took off 2 bases at V and 2 bases at J, with 9 bases between the two ends. Germline V lookup: CDR1 MNHEY, CDR2 SMNVEV (reference sequence). CDR3 size: 14 residues. Here the CDR3 DNA reads TGTGCCAGCAGTTTAGCCGGGTTAAACACTGAAGCTTTCTTT. This codes for CASSLAGLNTEAFF.

V is TRBV19 and J is TRBJ2-3; TRBD1 is a possible D gene (5 bases). CDR3 length: 14 amino acids. CDR1 and CDR2 from the germline V gene are LNHDA and SQIVND (reference sequence). The germline V and J ends were trimmed by 5 bases and 0 bases, with 9 bases remaining between them. CDR3 sequence (DNA): TGTGCCAGTAGTTGGACATCTAGCACAGATACGCAGTATTTT. Its translation: CASSWTSSTDTQYF.

The chain links TRBV19 to TRBJ1-6; D remains unclear. V lost 6 bases and J lost 0, with 15 bases in between. Germline CDR1 LNHDA, CDR2 SQIVND (reference sequence). The CDR3 is 17 amino acids. Here the CDR3 reads CASSPGRASSYNSPLHF. Written as DNA, the CDR3 is TGTGCCAGTAGCCCGGGAAGGGCCAGCTCCTATAATTCACCCCTCCACTTT.

V usage is TRBV7-9 and J usage is TRBJ2-2; 7 positions match TRBD1. CDR1 is SEHNR and CDR2 is FQNEAQ in the germline V gene (reference sequence). V was pared by 4 bases and J by 1 base, with 0 bases of the junction left unmatched. The CDR3 is made up of 14 amino acids. The CDR3 bases are TGTGCCAGCAGCTCAGGGGGGAACACCGGGGAGCTGTTTTTT. Translated: CASSSGGNTGELFF.

This clone has just one count. V is TRBV6-2 or TRBV6-3 and J is TRBJ2-7; 12 bases line up with TRBD1. The CDR3 consists of 16 residues. The J segment lost 7 bases and the V segment lost 5 bases, leaving 12 bases of the junction unmatched. Looked up from germline, CDR1 is MNHEY and CDR2 is SVGEGT. The CDR3 here is CASSPRPGQGAYEQYF. CDR3 DNA: TGTGCCAGCAGTCCGAGGCCGGGACAGGGGGCGTATGAGCAGTACTTC.

The chain couples TRBV12-3 or TRBV12-4 to TRBJ1-1; D call uncertain. CDR3 length equals 12 residues. V shed 8 bases and J shed 7 bases, with 14 bases lying between them. CDR3 in DNA: TGTGCCAGCCGGCGGGGTTACGGTGAAGCTTTCTTT. Translation: CASRRGYGEAFF.

For the CDR3, the DNA is TGTGCCAGCAGCTTAGGGCCTCCTGGTACAGATACGCAGTATTTT. Protein product: CASSLGPPGTDTQYF. The chain employs TRBV13 and TRBJ2-3; D is unclear. Germline V gives CDR1 PRHDT, CDR2 FYEKMQ (reference sequence). V lost 0 bases and J lost 3, with 10 bases in between. The CDR3 contains 15 residues.

The chain uses TRBV11-2 and TRBJ2-1; D not certain. Trimming pared 1 base from V and 3 bases from J, leaving 10 bases between. The CDR3 runs to 15 residues. Germline CDR1 SGHAT, CDR2 FQNNGV. The CDR3 DNA is TGTGCCAGCAGCTTAGCCGGGCTCTACTACAATGAGCAGTTCTTC. Translation gives CASSLAGLYYNEQFF.

V and J are TRBV4-3 and TRBJ1-2; D gene unclear. The CDR3 has 15 amino acids. The V and J ends lost 4 bases and 3 bases respectively, with 15 bases between them. Germline V gene data show CDR1 as LGHNA and CDR2 as YSLEER. Here the CDR3 reads CASSPEEDLYYGYTF. The CDR3 DNA is TGCGCCAGCAGCCCAGAGGAGGATTTGTACTATGGCTACACCTTC.

The CDR3 DNA follows: TGTGCCAGCAGTTACGTCCGTGCAAGCAATCAGCCCCAGCATTTT. It specifies CASSYVRASNQPQHF. The rearrangement uses TRBV6-2 or TRBV6-3 and TRBJ1-5; no reliable D call. Germline assignment: CDR1 MNHEY and CDR2 SVGEGT. V was cut by 2 bases and J by 1 base, with 9 bases left in between. The CDR3 spans 15 residues.

V is TRBV28 and J is TRBJ2-5; no firm D call. V was shortened by 5 bases and J by 2 bases, with 6 bases between the two germline ends. The CDR3 is made up of 12 amino acids. Germline CDR1 MDHEN, CDR2 SYDVKM. CDR3 amino acids: CASSQAQETQYF. The CDR3 coding sequence is TGTGCCAGCAGTCAAGCTCAAGAGACCCAGTACTTC.

V is TRBV6-5 and J is TRBJ2-7, with D perhaps assigned TRBD1 or TRBD2 (5 bases each). V dropped 6 bases and J dropped 3 bases, with 18 bases sitting between them. The CDR3 has 15 amino acids. Germline V gene lookup returns CDR1 MNHEY and CDR2 SVGAGI. In nucleotides, the CDR3 is TGTGCCAGCAGCCAAAAACGGGACGGAAACTACGAGCAGTACTTC. Encoded protein: CASSQKRDGNYEQYF.

This rearrangement joins TRBV3-1 (or the pseudogene TRBV3-2) to TRBJ2-7; 7 bases line up with TRBD2. The CDR3 runs 13 residues. Germline V CDR1 and CDR2: LGHDT, YNNKEL (reference sequence). J lost 5 bases, V lost 6 bases, and 7 bases had no gene match. The CDR3 coding sequence is TGTGCCAGCAGTTATAGAACTAGCGACGAGCAGTACTTC. Amino acid sequence: CASSYRTSDEQYF.

The chain combines TRBV6-2 or TRBV6-3 with TRBJ2-1; tentatively, D is TRBD1 (5 bases). Germline assignment: CDR1 MNHEY and CDR2 SVGEGT. V was clipped by 5 bases and J by 9 bases, with 20 bases between them. The CDR3 contains 15 residues. The CDR3 here is CASSQTYAQVSEQFF. DNA of the CDR3: TGTGCCAGCAGTCAAACCTACGCACAGGTCAGTGAGCAGTTCTTC.

This chain uses TRBV5-1 with TRBJ2-1; weak D call: TRBD1 (5 bases). CDR1 and CDR2 (germline): SGHRS, YFSETQ. Trimming left V 4 bases short and J 6 bases short, with 17 bases between. The CDR3 covers 15 residues. CDR3 in DNA: TGCGCCAGCAGCCCAGCCGGTGGGGCGACCAATGAGCAGTTCTTC. Translation gives CASSPAGGATNEQFF.

This chain joins TRBV27 and TRBJ1-1, with D possibly TRBD1 on 5 matching bases. This CDR3 contains 14 residues. Germline lookup yields CDR1 MNHEY and CDR2 SMNVEV (reference sequence). V lost 4 bases and J 7 bases, leaving 16 bases between the germline ends. The CDR3 is CASSSWDGDFEAFF. DNA of the CDR3: TGTGCCAGCAGTTCCTGGGACGGAGACTTTGAAGCTTTCTTT.

The chain employs TRBV10-1 and TRBJ1-2; D gene unclear. Trimming shortened V by 0 bases and J by 0 bases, and 11 bases separated the two germline ends. This CDR3 has 16 residues. Germline CDR1 and CDR2: WNHNN and SYGVQD (reference sequence). The CDR3 nucleotides read TGCGCCAGCAGTGAGTCTAGCCAGAGAGCTAACTATGGCTACACCTTC. Its translation is CASSESSQRANYGYTF.

V usage is TRBV28 and J usage is TRBJ1-3; 10 positions agree with TRBD1. V lost 7 bases and J lost 4; bases outside the gene matches: 4. CDR3 length: 14 residues. The V gene's germline CDR1 is MDHEN and CDR2 SYDVKM. The CDR3 nucleotides read TGTGCCAGCAAGGGGACAGGGGACGGAAACACCATATATTTT. It encodes CASKGTGDGNTIYF.

The CDR3 DNA follows: TGTGCCAGCAGCTTCGGGAGGGTAAATGAGCAGTTCTTC. Encoded protein: CASSFGRVNEQFF. The chain couples TRBV27 to TRBJ2-1; 8 bases line up with TRBD2. The CDR3 has 13 residues. Germline-derived CDR1 and CDR2 are MNHEY and SMNVEV (reference sequence). J was trimmed by 7 bases and V by 6 bases; bases with no gene match: 5.

This clone was counted a few times. CDR3 loop: CASKPGQPYNEQFF. The CDR3 nucleotides read TGTGCCAGCAAACCGGGACAGCCCTACAATGAGCAGTTCTTC. The chain links TRBV27 to TRBJ2-1; TRBD1 aligns across 7 bases. V dropped 7 bases and J dropped 2; count of bases not matched to a gene: 5. CDR3 length: 14 residues. Germline V gives CDR1 MNHEY, CDR2 SMNVEV (reference sequence).

The chain employs TRBV30 and TRBJ2-3; no definite D call. Germline assignment: CDR1 GTSNPN and CDR2 SVGIG (reference sequence). The V end lost 0 bases, the J end lost 3 bases, and 4 bases lay between the germline ends. The CDR3 runs 12 residues. The CDR3 here is CAWSVLTDTQYF. The DNA of the CDR3 is TGTGCCTGGAGTGTATTGACAGATACGCAGTATTTT.

The rearrangement links TRBV9 to TRBJ1-2; TRBD1 might be the D (6 bases). V lost 3 bases and J 8 bases, leaving 20 bases between the germline ends. Germline CDR1 and CDR2: SGDLS and YYNGEE. This CDR3 spans 15 amino acids. CDR3 loop: CASSADLGGTRGYTF. CDR3 DNA: TGTGCCAGCAGCGCCGATCTAGGGGGGACACGGGGCTACACCTTC.

This rearrangement joins TRBV10-2 to TRBJ2-7; possibly TRBD1 for D (6 bases). The germline V and J ends were trimmed by 6 bases and 0 bases, with 12 bases remaining between them. Germline V gene data show CDR1 as WSHSY and CDR2 as SAAADI. This CDR3 has 14 amino acids. CDR3: CASRRAGASYEQYF. The CDR3 coding sequence is TGCGCCAGCAGGAGGGCAGGGGCCTCCTACGAGCAGTACTTC.

This chain joins TRBV28 and TRBJ1-2; D remains unclear. The CDR3 consists of 15 residues. Trimming removed 5 bases at V and 6 bases at J, with 19 bases between. Germline CDR1 is MDHEN and CDR2 is SYDVKM. The CDR3 region is CASSLPGVTWNGYTF. In DNA form, the CDR3 reads TGTGCCAGCAGTCTTCCGGGCGTAACATGGAATGGCTACACCTTC.

The chain carries TRBV5-5 and TRBJ1-2; 7 positions match TRBD1. The CDR3 contains 16 residues. Trimming at V came to 2 bases and at J to 3 bases, leaving 10 bases not matched to a gene. Germline V gene sequence: CDR1 SGHKS, CDR2 YYEKEE (reference sequence). CDR3 DNA: TGTGCCAGCAGCTTCGACCCCGGGACAGCCTACTATGGCTACACCTTC. Translation: CASSFDPGTAYYGYTF.

This chain links TRBV2 with TRBJ2-1; no definite D call. The germline V and J ends were trimmed by 1 base and 0 bases, with 7 bases remaining between them. Germline CDR1 reads SNHLY; CDR2 reads FYNNEI. This CDR3 has 15 amino acids. The CDR3 loop reads CASSEDLSSYNEQFF. DNA for the CDR3: TGTGCCAGCAGTGAAGACTTAAGCTCCTACAATGAGCAGTTCTTC.